This T cell receptor (beta chain) came from a study of blood T cell repertoires in COVID-19. As for the study in general: Sites across the United States, Italy and Spain contributed samples from acute and convalescent COVID-19.

Germline V gene sequence: CDR1 KGHSH, CDR2 LQKENI. V gave up 3 bases and J gave up 8 bases; unmatched junction bases: 5. This CDR3 is 14 amino acids long. Profiling relied on immunoSEQ multiplex PCR, and the TCRdb table lists in-frame clones only, not all of them. The data contain around 35,000 clones, 75% to 90% of them singletons. V usage is TRBV18 and J usage is TRBJ1-4, with TRBD1 matching 8 bases. The TCR originated in a human donor in a cohort sampled during active COVID-19. Sequencing used peripheral blood. The CDR3 here is CASSPDREDEKLFF. The CDR3 DNA reads TGTGCCAGCTCACCGGACAGGGAGGACGAAAAACTGTTTTTT.